This T cell receptor beta chain emerged from a study of blood T cells in healthy people across ages. Looking at the study overall: About one barcoded TCR beta cDNA was captured per two T cells.

Whole-study results and caveats: Strong correlation linked observed beta diversity and percent naive T cells.

Regarding this clonotype: As yet, its antigen is unknown.

A second PCR, run for roughly 7 to 12 cycles, used a sample-barcoded 5' primer plus a J-beta primer mix. TCRdb redid the calling of the 5' RACE reads with MiXCR, one entry per CDR3 protein. The sample shows about 1.5 million distinct CDR3 sequences, approximately 42% of them seen only once. Trimming stripped 4 bases from V and 9 bases from J, with 18 bases between. The CDR3 runs 15 residues. Germline V gene sequence: CDR1 LGHDT, CDR2 YNNKEL (reference sequence). This TCR was sampled from a woman aged 18 to 35 in good health. J is TRBJ2-2 and V is TRBV3-1; D perhaps matches TRBD2 (6 bases). The sample was blood. The CDR3 nucleotides are TGTGCCAGCAGCCTACGGACCGCGGGAACCTGGGAGCTGTTTTTT. Amino acid sequence: CASSLRTAGTWELFF.